This passage covers 14 T cell receptor beta chains from one sample sequenced in a study of neoadjuvant anti-PD-1 for oral cavity cancer. Using immunoSEQ multiplex PCR, the repertoire was profiled, and TCRdb retains in-frame clones only, with some absent. The sample has about 42,000 clones; 65% to 80% are singletons. Time point denoted: after neoadjuvant nivolumab, at surgical resection. The sample in question was PBMCs, obtained after nivolumab (anti-PD-1) treatment. All receptors come from a person aged 35-79 years with oral cavity squamous cell carcinoma.

The chain carries TRBV5-4 and TRBJ2-2, with TRBD2 matching over 12 bases. The germline V gene has CDR1 SGHNT and CDR2 YYREEE (reference sequence). Trimming removed 4 bases from V and 7 bases from J; junction bases left unmatched: 11. This CDR3 is 17 amino acids long. CDR3: CASSPERLAGVSGELFF. CDR3 coding DNA: TGTGCCAGCAGCCCTGAAAGACTAGCGGGAGTAAGCGGGGAGCTGTTTTTT. Drawing the rest from reference TRBV5-4 and TRBJ2-2, the complete variable domain is ETGVTQSPTHLIKTRGQQVTLRCSSQSGHNTVSWYQQALGQGPQFIFQYYREEENGRGNFPPRFSGLQFPNYSSELNVNALELDDSALYLCASSPERLAGVSGELFFGEGSRLTVL.

V and J are TRBV9 and TRBJ2-5; no definite D call. V was clipped by 0 bases and J by 4 bases, with 10 bases between them. Germline V CDR1 and CDR2: SGDLS, YYNGEE. CDR3 length equals 14 residues. The CDR3 DNA is TGTGCCAGCAGCGTAGATGTGGTAGCAGAGACCCAGTACTTC. It codes for CASSVDVVAETQYF.

This clone has just one count. The J gene is TRBJ2-1, the V gene TRBV6-5, with 9 bases identical to TRBD1. CDR1 is MNHEY and CDR2 is SVGAGI in the germline V gene. There are 13 residues in the CDR3. The trim removed 5 bases at V and 9 bases at J, leaving 5 bases unmatched. The CDR3 region has the DNA TGTGCCAGCAGTCCGGACAGGGGAGGTGAGCAGTTCTTC. The encoded protein is CASSPDRGGEQFF.

The V and J genes are TRBV11-1 and TRBJ2-3; no definite D call. V gave up 6 bases and J gave up 1 base, with 11 bases separating them. Germline values: CDR1 SGHAT, CDR2 FQDESV (reference sequence). The CDR3 extends over 14 amino acids. CDR3 loop: CASSPWQGTDTQYF. CDR3 bases: TGTGCCAGCAGTCCCTGGCAGGGCACAGATACGCAGTATTTT. Supplemented by reference TRBV11-1 and TRBJ2-3, the full variable domain reads EAEVAQSPRYKITEKSQAVAFWCDPISGHATLYWYRQILGQGPELLVQFQDESVVDDSQLPKDRFSAERLKGVDSTLKIQPAELGDSAMYLCASSPWQGTDTQYFGPGTRLTVL.

J is TRBJ2-3 and V is TRBV14; a possible D gene is TRBD2 (5 bases). Trimming cost V 4 bases and J 2 bases, with 13 bases left between them. CDR1 and CDR2 from the germline V gene are SGHDN and FVKESK. The CDR3 has 15 amino acids. This chain's CDR3 is CASSRTLPYTDTQYF. For the CDR3, the DNA is TGTGCCAGCAGCCGGACTCTCCCCTACACAGATACGCAGTATTTT. The entire variable domain, with the rest obtained from reference TRBV14 and TRBJ2-3, is as follows: EAGVTQFPSHSVIEKGQTVTLRCDPISGHDNLYWYRRVMGKEIKFLLHFVKESKQDESGMPNNRFLAERTGGTYSTLKVQPAELEDSGVYFCASSRTLPYTDTQYFGPGTRLTVL.

The V call is TRBV6-6, the J call TRBJ2-3; the D gene is possibly TRBD1 (6 bases). V lost 5 bases and J lost 7, with 22 bases in between. This CDR3 comprises 16 residues. Looked up from germline, CDR1 is MNHNY and CDR2 is SVGAGI (reference sequence). This CDR3 is CASSNHRRGGRNTQYF. DNA of the CDR3: TGTGCCAGCAGTAATCACCGGCGTGGGGGCAGGAATACGCAGTATTTT.

The table lists this clone with a count of one. The J gene is TRBJ2-1, the V gene TRBV5-4; TRBD2 aligns across 11 bases. The CDR3 runs 17 residues. The trim removed 1 base at V and 10 bases at J, leaving 13 bases unmatched. CDR1 is SGHNT and CDR2 is YYREEE in the germline V gene (reference sequence). The chain's CDR3 is CASSLLTLGLAAPEQFF. The CDR3 DNA follows: TGTGCCAGCAGCTTGTTGACTTTGGGACTAGCGGCTCCCGAGCAGTTCTTC.

The genes are TRBV29-1 and TRBJ1-2; possible D gene TRBD1, 6 bases. The CDR3 is 17 residues long. The ends were cut back, 0 bases at V and 8 bases at J, with 25 bases in the middle. Germline V gene data show CDR1 as SQVTM and CDR2 as ANQGSEA. CDR3 in DNA: TGCAGCGTTGAAGATCGACGTGGTGGCAGGGGAAGACGCGGCTACACCTTC. It translates to CSVEDRRGGRGRRGYTF. The whole variable domain, remainder taken from reference TRBV29-1 and TRBJ1-2, is SAVISQKPSRDICQRGTSLTIQCQVDSQVTMMFWYRQQPGQSLTLIATANQGSEATYESGFVIDKFPISRPNLTFSTLTVSNMSPEDSSIYLCSVEDRRGGRGRRGYTFGSGTRLTVV.

Of note for this clone: This specimen includes other DNA sequences encoding the same CDR3. The rearrangement uses TRBV7-2 and TRBJ2-5; D gene unclear. The V gene lost 5 bases and the J gene lost 1 base, with 8 bases spanning the gap. Per germline, CDR1 SGHTA and CDR2 FQGNSA. The CDR3 totals 13 residues. The DNA for the CDR3 is TGTGCCAGCAGCCTGACACCCCAAGAGACCCAGTACTTC. It specifies CASSLTPQETQYF.

The J gene is TRBJ2-2, the V gene TRBV5-1, with 9 bases that match TRBD1. Germline CDR1 reads SGHRS; CDR2 reads YFSETQ. The CDR3 covers 15 residues. J was trimmed by 10 bases and V by 0 bases; bases with no gene match: 7. CDR3 residues: CASSLDGQGYAELFF. The DNA of the CDR3 is TGCGCCAGCAGCTTGGACGGACAGGGGTACGCGGAGCTGTTTTTT.

This clone was seen once. The chain employs TRBV30 and TRBJ1-5; D gene ambiguous. CDR1 and CDR2 (germline): GTSNPN, SVGIG (reference sequence). The CDR3 length is 15 residues. Trimming stripped 1 base from V and 2 bases from J, with 12 bases between. In nucleotides, the CDR3 is TGTGCCTGGAGTGAAGGGCGCTCGGGCAATCAGCCCCAGCATTTT. Protein: CAWSEGRSGNQPQHF.

This clone was seen more than once but under ten times. The chain employs TRBV5-1 and TRBJ1-2; D unresolved. From germline, CDR1 is SGHRS and CDR2 YFSETQ. V was cut by 0 bases and J by 8 bases, with 17 bases left in between. This CDR3 has 15 residues. DNA of the CDR3: TGCGCCAGCAGCTTGGCGGACGGACCTATGGAAGGCTACACCTTC. As protein: CASSLADGPMEGYTF. Together with reference TRBV5-1 and TRBJ1-2, the CDR3 gives the full variable domain: KAGVTQTPRYLIKTRGQQVTLSCSPISGHRSVSWYQQTPGQGLQFLFEYFSETQRNKGNFPGRFSGRQFSNSRSEMNVSTLELGDSALYLCASSLADGPMEGYTFGSGTRLTVV.

The chain has TRBV2 and TRBJ2-3; TRBD2 is a possible D gene (6 bases). The V and J ends lost 5 bases and 4 bases respectively, with 13 bases between them. This CDR3 has 14 amino acids. Germline assignment: CDR1 SNHLY and CDR2 FYNNEI. CDR3 loop: CASSLRRGPDTQYF. The CDR3 DNA reads as TGTGCCAGCAGTCTAAGGAGGGGACCAGATACGCAGTATTTT.

The gene calls are TRBV5-4 and TRBJ2-7; D not resolved. Germline V gives CDR1 SGHNT, CDR2 YYREEE (reference sequence). The V end lost 4 bases, the J end lost 6 bases, and 14 bases lay between the germline ends. The CDR3 consists of 13 residues. The CDR3 protein is CASSPGSLGEQYF. As DNA, the CDR3 is TGTGCCAGCAGCCCTGGGTCTCTGGGCGAGCAGTACTTC.